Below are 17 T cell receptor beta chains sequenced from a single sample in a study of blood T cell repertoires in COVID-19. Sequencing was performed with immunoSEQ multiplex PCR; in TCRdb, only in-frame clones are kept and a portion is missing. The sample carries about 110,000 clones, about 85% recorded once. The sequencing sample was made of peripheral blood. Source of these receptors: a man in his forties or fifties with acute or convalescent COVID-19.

In nucleotides, the CDR3 is TGTGCCAGCACCGGGACTAGCGGCGGAGAGCAGTACTTC. As protein: CASTGTSGGEQYF. This chain links TRBV6-5 with TRBJ2-7; 11 nucleotides match TRBD2. CDR1 is MNHEY, CDR2 SVGAGI, per germline. CDR3 length: 13 residues. The trim removed 7 bases at V and 7 bases at J, leaving 6 bases unmatched.

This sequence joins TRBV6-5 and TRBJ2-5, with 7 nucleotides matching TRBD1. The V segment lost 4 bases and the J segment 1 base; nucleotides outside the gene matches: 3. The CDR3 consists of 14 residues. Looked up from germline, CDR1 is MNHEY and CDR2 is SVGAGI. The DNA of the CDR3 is TGTGCCAGCAGTTCCGACAGGGCCCAAGAGACCCAGTACTTC. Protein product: CASSSDRAQETQYF.

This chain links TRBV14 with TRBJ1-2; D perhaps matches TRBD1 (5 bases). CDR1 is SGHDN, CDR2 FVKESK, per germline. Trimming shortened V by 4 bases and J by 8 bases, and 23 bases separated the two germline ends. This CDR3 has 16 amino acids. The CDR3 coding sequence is TGTGCCAGCAGCCCCCTCGGAGGGGCCGGAAAGTTAGGCTACACCTTC. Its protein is CASSPLGGAGKLGYTF.

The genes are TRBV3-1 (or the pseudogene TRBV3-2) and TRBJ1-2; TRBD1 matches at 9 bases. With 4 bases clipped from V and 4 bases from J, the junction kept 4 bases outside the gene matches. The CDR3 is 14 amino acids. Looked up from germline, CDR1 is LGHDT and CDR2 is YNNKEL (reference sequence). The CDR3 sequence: CASSRDRDGYGYTF. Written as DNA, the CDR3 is TGTGCCAGCAGCCGGGACAGGGACGGCTATGGCTACACCTTC.

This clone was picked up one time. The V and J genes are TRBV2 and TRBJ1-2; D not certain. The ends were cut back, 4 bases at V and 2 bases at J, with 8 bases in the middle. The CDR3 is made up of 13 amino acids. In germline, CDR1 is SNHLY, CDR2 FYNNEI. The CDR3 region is CASSVAGNYGYTF. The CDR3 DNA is TGTGCCAGCAGTGTGGCAGGCAACTATGGCTACACCTTC.

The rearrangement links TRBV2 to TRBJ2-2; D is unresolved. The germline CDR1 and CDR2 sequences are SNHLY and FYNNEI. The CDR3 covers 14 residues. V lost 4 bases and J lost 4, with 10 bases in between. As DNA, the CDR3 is TGTGCCAGCAGTGTACAGTTTGGCACCGGGGAGCTGTTTTTT. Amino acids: CASSVQFGTGELFF.

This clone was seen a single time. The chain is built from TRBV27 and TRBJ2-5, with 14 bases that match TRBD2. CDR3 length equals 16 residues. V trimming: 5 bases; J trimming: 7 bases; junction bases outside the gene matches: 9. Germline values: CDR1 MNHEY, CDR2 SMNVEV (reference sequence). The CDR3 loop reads CASSPRLAGGPATQYF. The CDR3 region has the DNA TGTGCCAGCAGTCCTCGACTAGCGGGAGGGCCTGCGACCCAGTACTTC.

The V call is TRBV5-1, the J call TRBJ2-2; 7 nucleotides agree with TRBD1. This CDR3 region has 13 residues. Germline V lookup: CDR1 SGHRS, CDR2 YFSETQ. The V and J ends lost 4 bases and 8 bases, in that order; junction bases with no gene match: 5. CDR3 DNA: TGCGCCAGCAGCGGGGACAGACGAGGGGAGCTGTTTTTT. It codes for CASSGDRRGELFF. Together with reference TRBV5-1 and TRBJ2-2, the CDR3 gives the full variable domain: KAGVTQTPRYLIKTRGQQVTLSCSPISGHRSVSWYQQTPGQGLQFLFEYFSETQRNKGNFPGRFSGRQFSNSRSEMNVSTLELGDSALYLCASSGDRRGELFFGEGSRLTVL.

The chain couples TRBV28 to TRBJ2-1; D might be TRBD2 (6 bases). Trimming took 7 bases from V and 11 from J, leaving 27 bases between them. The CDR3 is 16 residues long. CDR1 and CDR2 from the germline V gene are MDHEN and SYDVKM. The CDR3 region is CASTPRGAGDSKKQFF. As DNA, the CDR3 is TGTGCCAGCACCCCACGCGGAGCGGGCGACTCAAAAAAGCAGTTCTTC.

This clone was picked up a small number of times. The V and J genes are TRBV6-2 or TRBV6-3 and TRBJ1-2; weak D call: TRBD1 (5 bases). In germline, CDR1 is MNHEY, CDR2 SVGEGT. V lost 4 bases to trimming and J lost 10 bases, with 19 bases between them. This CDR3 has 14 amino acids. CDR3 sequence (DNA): TGTGCCAGCAGTTTTCTTGCGGGGCCTCGAGTCTACACCTTC. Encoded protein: CASSFLAGPRVYTF.

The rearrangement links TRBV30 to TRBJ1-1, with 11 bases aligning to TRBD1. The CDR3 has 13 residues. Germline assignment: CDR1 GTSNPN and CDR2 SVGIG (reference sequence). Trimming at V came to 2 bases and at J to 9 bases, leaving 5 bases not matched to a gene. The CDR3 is CAWSWTGGSKAFF. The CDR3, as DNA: TGTGCCTGGAGTTGGACAGGGGGCTCTAAAGCTTTCTTT.

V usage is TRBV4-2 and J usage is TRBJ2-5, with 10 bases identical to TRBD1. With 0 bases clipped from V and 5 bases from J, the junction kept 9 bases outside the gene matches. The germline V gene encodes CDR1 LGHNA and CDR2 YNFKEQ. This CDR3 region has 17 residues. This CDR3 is CASSQEMGQGIWETQYF. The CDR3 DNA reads TGTGCCAGCAGCCAAGAGATGGGACAGGGGATATGGGAGACCCAGTACTTC.

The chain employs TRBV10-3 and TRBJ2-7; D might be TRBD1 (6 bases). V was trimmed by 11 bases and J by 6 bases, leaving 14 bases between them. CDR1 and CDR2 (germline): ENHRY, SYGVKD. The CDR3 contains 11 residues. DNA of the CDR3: TGTGCCGCACAGGGAGCGAGCGAGCAGTACTTC. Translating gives CAAQGASEQYF.

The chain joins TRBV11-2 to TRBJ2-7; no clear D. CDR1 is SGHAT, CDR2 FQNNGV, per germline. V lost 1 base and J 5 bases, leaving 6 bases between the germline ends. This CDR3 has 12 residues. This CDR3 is CASSLVNDEQYF. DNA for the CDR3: TGTGCCAGCAGCTTAGTCAATGACGAGCAGTACTTC.

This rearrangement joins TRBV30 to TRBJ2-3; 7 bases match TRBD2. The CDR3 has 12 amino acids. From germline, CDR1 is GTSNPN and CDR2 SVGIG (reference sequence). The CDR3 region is CGAGVGADTQYF. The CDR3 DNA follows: TGTGGGGCGGGAGTCGGGGCAGATACGCAGTATTTT.

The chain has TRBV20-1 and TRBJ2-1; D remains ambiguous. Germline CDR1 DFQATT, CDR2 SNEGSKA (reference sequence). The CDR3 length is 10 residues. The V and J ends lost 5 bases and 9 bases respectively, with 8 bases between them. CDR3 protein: CSAQVAEQFF. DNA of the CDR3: TGCAGTGCTCAGGTGGCTGAGCAGTTCTTC.

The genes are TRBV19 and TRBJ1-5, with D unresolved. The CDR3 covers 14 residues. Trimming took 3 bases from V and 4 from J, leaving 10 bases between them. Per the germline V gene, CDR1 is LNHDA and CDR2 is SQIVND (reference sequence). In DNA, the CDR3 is TGTGCCAGTAGTATGGCAATCAGGAATCAGCCCCAGCATTTT. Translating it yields CASSMAIRNQPQHF.